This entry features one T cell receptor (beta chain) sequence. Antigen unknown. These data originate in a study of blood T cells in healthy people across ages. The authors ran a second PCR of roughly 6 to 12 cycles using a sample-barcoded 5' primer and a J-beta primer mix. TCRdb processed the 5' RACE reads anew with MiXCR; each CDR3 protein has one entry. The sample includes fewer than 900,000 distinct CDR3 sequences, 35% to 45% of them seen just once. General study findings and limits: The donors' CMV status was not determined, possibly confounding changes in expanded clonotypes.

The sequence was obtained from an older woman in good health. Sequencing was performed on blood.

The CDR3 protein is CASSLGGVQPQHF. The CDR3 DNA sequence: TGTGCCAGCAGCCTAGGAGGGGTTCAGCCCCAGCATTTT. The rearrangement uses TRBV4-2 and TRBJ1-5; a possible D gene is TRBD1 (5 bases). CDR3 length: 13 amino acids. Trimming left V 4 bases short and J 6 bases short, with 10 bases between. Germline lookup yields CDR1 LGHNA and CDR2 YNFKEQ.